This TCR beta chain was sequenced in a study of T-cell reconstitution after alpha-beta-depleted transplantation in children. The CDR3 runs 15 residues. Deletions cut 1 base from V and 2 bases from J, with 12 bases between. Germline V gene lookup returns CDR1 SQVTM and CDR2 ANQGSEA. During its preparation, the TCRbeta library received unique molecular identifiers. TCRdb passed the PCR reads through MiXCR, listing each CDR3 protein once. This repertoire shows 260,000 or so distinct CDR3 sequences, about 12% found once; its top ten account for about 2.6%. This clonotype was detected many times. The receptor was isolated from a human donor who donated a stem cell graft to a child with acute lymphoblastic leukemia. The source material was PBMCs from the stem cell graft donor, sampled from the stem cell graft. The chain employs TRBV29-1 and TRBJ2-1; D is perhaps TRBD1 or TRBD2 (7 bases each). The CDR3 DNA is TGCAGCGTTGAAGCAGGGGGGGACCCCTACAATGAGCAGTTCTTC. This gives the protein CSVEAGGDPYNEQFF.